This TCR beta chain was sequenced in a study of control samples from healthy donors and cancer patients. Measured with immunoSEQ multiplex PCR; TCRdb has only the in-frame clones, and not every one. The sample lists roughly 180,000 clones, roughly 94% occurring once. There are 16 residues in the CDR3. Trimming left V 0 bases short and J 8 bases short, with 14 bases between. From germline, CDR1 is ENHRY and CDR2 SYGVKD. The gene calls are TRBV10-3 and TRBJ1-6; D ambiguous. The source material was blood. This TCR derives from a woman aged 18-29 years in good health. CDR3 bases: TGTGCCATCAGTGAGTCGCTGGGCGGACTTTATTCACCCCTCCACTTT. Residues: CAISESLGGLYSPLHF.